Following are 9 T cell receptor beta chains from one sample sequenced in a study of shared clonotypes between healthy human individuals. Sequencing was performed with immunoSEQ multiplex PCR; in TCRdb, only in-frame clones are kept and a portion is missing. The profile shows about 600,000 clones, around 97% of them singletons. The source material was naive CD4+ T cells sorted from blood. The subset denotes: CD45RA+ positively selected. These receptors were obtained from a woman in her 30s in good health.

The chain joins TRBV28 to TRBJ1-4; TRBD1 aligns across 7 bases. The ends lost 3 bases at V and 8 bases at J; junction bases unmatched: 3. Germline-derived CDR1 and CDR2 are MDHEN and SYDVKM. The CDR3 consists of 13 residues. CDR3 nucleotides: TGTGCCAGCAGTTTGACAGGGAAGGAAAAACTGTTTTTT. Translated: CASSLTGKEKLFF. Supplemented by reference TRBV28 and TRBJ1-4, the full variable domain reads DVKVTQSSRYLVKRTGEKVFLECVQDMDHENMFWYRQDPGLGLRLIYFSYDVKMKEKGDIPEGYSVSREKKERFSLILESASTNQTSMYLCASSLTGKEKLFFGSGTQLSVL.

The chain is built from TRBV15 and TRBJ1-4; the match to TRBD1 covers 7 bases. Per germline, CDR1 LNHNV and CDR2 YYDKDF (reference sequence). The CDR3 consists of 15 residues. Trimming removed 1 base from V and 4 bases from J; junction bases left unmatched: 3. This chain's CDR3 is CATSRGQGNNEKLFF. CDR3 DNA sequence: TGTGCCACCAGCAGAGGACAGGGTAATAATGAAAAACTGTTTTTT.

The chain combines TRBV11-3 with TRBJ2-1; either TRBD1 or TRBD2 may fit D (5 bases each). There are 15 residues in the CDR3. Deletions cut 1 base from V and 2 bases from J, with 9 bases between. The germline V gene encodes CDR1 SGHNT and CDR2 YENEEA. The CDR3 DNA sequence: TGTGCCAGCAGCTTAGGGGGCGGGCCCTACAATGAGCAGTTCTTC. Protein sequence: CASSLGGGPYNEQFF.

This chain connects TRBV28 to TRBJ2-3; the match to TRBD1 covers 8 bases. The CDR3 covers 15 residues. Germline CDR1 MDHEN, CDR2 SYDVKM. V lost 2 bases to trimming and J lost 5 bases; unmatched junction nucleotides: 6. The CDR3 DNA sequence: TGTGCCAGCAGTTTACAGGGGGCGCGGGGAGATACGCAGTATTTT. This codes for CASSLQGARGDTQYF.

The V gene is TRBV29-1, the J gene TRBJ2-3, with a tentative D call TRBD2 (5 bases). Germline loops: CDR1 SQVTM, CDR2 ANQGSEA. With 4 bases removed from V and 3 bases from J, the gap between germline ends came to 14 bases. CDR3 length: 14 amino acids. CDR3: CSVGSGSTTDTQYF. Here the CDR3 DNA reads TGCAGCGTTGGGAGTGGGAGTACAACAGATACGCAGTATTTT.

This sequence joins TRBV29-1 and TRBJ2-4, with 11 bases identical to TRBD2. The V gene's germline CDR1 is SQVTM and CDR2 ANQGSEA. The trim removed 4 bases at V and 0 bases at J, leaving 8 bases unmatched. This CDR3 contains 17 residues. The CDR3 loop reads CSVAGLAEEIAKNIQYF. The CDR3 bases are TGCAGCGTTGCGGGACTAGCGGAAGAAATAGCCAAAAACATTCAGTACTTC.

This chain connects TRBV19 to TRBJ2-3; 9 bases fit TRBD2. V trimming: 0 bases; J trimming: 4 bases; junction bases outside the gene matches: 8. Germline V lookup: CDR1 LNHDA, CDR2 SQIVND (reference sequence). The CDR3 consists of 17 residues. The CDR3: CASSIDRSSGTPDTQYF. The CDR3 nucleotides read TGTGCCAGTAGTATAGATAGGTCTAGCGGGACCCCAGATACGCAGTATTTT.

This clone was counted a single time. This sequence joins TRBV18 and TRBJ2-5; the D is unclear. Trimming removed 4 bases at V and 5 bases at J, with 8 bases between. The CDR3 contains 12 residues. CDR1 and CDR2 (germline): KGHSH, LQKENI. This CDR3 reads CASSQGFETQYF. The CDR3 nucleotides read TGTGCCAGCTCACAGGGATTCGAGACCCAGTACTTC.

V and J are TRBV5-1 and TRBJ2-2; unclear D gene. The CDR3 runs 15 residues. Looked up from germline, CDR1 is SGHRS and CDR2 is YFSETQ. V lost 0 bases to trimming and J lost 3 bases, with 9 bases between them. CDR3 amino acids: CASSLVDGHTGELFF. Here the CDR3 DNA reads TGCGCCAGCAGCTTGGTGGACGGGCACACCGGGGAGCTGTTTTTT.